This entry describes one TCR beta chain. The sample is drawn from a study of T cell clones after liver transplantation. Study information: Post-transplant blood was tracked for graft-donor-reactive T cell clones identified in a pre-transplant mixed lymphocyte reaction.

The germline V gene encodes CDR1 LGHNA and CDR2 YSLEER. The V and J ends lost 0 bases and 0 bases, in that order; junction bases with no gene match: 10. The CDR3 is made up of 19 amino acids. Repertoires were generated with immunoSEQ multiplex PCR, while TCRdb's copy carries only in-frame clones and drops some. The sample shows roughly 80,000 clones, roughly 82% of them seen only once. V is TRBV4-3 and J is TRBJ2-2; 7 positions match TRBD1. The receptor was isolated from a human patient who received a liver transplant. Some T cells may have originated in the graft donor. The material was CD4+ T cells from blood, obtained approximately 3.5 years after liver transplant. The CDR3 coding sequence is TGCGCCAGCAGCCAAGAAGGGGGCCTGGCGGCAGCGAACACCGGGGAGCTGTTTTTT. This translates into CASSQEGGLAAANTGELFF.